Sequencing of this TCR beta chain was carried out in a study of T-cell memory formation after mild COVID-19. Study conclusions and caveats: The main location of contracting CD4+ clones was CM and EM, and that of contracting CD8+ clones was EMRA.

On this clonotype itself: The antigen is not known.

TCRdb ran MiXCR on the 5' RACE reads and lists one entry per CDR3 protein. The top ten clones hold about 11% of a sample with just over 150,000 distinct CDR3 sequences, roughly 28% of them seen once. Per germline, CDR1 KGHDR and CDR2 SFDVKD. Trimming cost V 0 bases and J 2 bases, with 3 bases left between them. The CDR3 runs 13 residues. J is TRBJ1-2 and V is TRBV24-1; no clear D gene. Sequencing input: PBMCs or a T cell subset sorted from them (not recorded which). The origin of this receptor is an adult woman who had mild COVID-19 (a few samples of this study predate the infection). Cell type and time point are not known. The CDR3 nucleotides read TGTGCCACCAGTGATTTGGGAAACTATGGCTACACCTTC. This sequence encodes CATSDLGNYGYTF.